These 9 T cell receptor beta chains originate from one sample sequenced in a study of response to subunit inactivated influenza vaccine. One entry per CDR3 protein, called by TCRdb with MiXCR from the RT-PCR reads. The sample gives roughly 700,000 distinct CDR3 sequences, more than 11% of which show up once; 6.5% to 8.5% is in the top ten. The material was PBMCs from blood, obtained approximately 15 days before vaccination. These receptors were taken from a man aged 45 to 65 who received an inactivated influenza vaccine.

The rearrangement links TRBV12-3 or TRBV12-4 to TRBJ1-1, with D maybe TRBD1 (5 bases). CDR3 length equals 11 residues. The V and J ends lost 7 bases and 7 bases respectively, with 10 bases between them. Written as DNA, the CDR3 is TGTGCCAGCAAAACAGGTAGTGAAGCTTTCTTT. Its translation is CASKTGSEAFF.

The V call is TRBV28, the J call TRBJ2-7, with a tentative D call TRBD2 (6 bases). V lost 1 base and J 2 bases, leaving 12 bases between the germline ends. The CDR3 covers 15 residues. CDR1 and CDR2 from the germline V gene are MDHEN and SYDVKM. The CDR3 DNA follows: TGTGCCAGCAGTTTATTGGGTAGCGGTGCCTACGAGCAGTACTTC. This sequence encodes CASSLLGSGAYEQYF.

This clonotype was recorded a few times. The J gene is TRBJ2-5, the V gene TRBV20-1; 9 nucleotides match TRBD1. This CDR3 has 14 amino acids. Germline CDR1 is DFQATT and CDR2 is SNEGSKA (reference sequence). The ends lost 4 bases at V and 4 bases at J; junction bases unmatched: 7. The CDR3 region has the DNA TGCAGTGCTAACAGGGGGCTGGGCCGAGAGACCCAGTACTTC. Translation: CSANRGLGRETQYF.

This clonotype was seen only a few times. CDR3 residues: CASSPLLNTGGASEKLFF. The CDR3 nucleotides are TGTGCCAGCAGTCCTCTTTTGAATACCGGGGGCGCGAGTGAAAAACTGTTTTTT. The chain links TRBV6-1 to TRBJ1-4, with D tentatively TRBD1 (6 bases). CDR1 and CDR2 (germline): MNHNS, SASEGT. Trimming removed 5 bases from V and 7 bases from J, with 26 bases in between. This CDR3 is built from 18 residues.

This clonotype was observed a handful of times. The chain joins TRBV4-1 to TRBJ2-3; 7 nucleotides align to TRBD1. V dropped 3 bases and J dropped 2; count of bases not matched to a gene: 5. CDR1 is MGHRA and CDR2 is YSYEKL in the germline V gene. The CDR3 runs to 15 residues. CDR3 sequence: CASSQGTVNTDTQYF. Written as DNA, the CDR3 is TGCGCCAGCAGCCAGGGGACAGTCAACACAGATACGCAGTATTTT.

This clonotype has more than one count but fewer than ten. V usage is TRBV7-2 and J usage is TRBJ1-5, with D unclear. The CDR3 extends over 15 amino acids. Trimming took off 1 base at V and 2 bases at J, with 9 bases between the two ends. Germline values: CDR1 SGHTA, CDR2 FQGNSA. CDR3 bases: TGTGCCAGCAGCTTAGAACCCCTCGGCAATCAGCCCCAGCATTTT. Its protein is CASSLEPLGNQPQHF.

This sequence joins TRBV5-4 and TRBJ2-5, with D unresolved. V lost 0 bases, J lost 1 base, and 4 bases lay in between. CDR1 and CDR2 from the germline V gene are SGHNT and YYREEE (reference sequence). The CDR3 loop spans 13 amino acids. The CDR3 is CASSLDPQETQYF. Written as DNA, the CDR3 is TGTGCCAGCAGCTTGGACCCCCAAGAGACCCAGTACTTC.

V is TRBV20-1 and J is TRBJ2-3; D is ambiguous. V dropped 2 bases and J dropped 4 bases, with 13 bases sitting between them. The CDR3 totals 14 residues. Looked up from germline, CDR1 is DFQATT and CDR2 is SNEGSKA (reference sequence). The CDR3 region has the DNA TGCAGTGCTAGATCCACAGCCGGAGCAGATACGCAGTATTTT. As protein: CSARSTAGADTQYF.

The chain employs TRBV5-1 and TRBJ2-1, with D perhaps TRBD2 (6 bases). V lost 4 bases and J lost 0, with 17 bases in between. This CDR3 has 17 amino acids. Germline V lookup: CDR1 SGHRS, CDR2 YFSETQ. The CDR3 here is CASSKGTVLSSYNEQFF. The CDR3, as DNA: TGCGCCAGCAGCAAGGGGACTGTTCTCAGCTCCTACAATGAGCAGTTCTTC.